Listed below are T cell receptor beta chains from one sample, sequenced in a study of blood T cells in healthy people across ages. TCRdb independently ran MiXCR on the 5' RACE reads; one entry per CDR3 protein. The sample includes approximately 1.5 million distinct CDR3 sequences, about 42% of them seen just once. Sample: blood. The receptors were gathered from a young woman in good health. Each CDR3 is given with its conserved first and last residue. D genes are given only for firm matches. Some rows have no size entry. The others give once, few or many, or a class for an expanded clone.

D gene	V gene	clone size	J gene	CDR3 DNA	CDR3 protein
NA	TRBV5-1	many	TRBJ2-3	TGCGCCAGCAGCTTGGTACCAAGCACAGATACGCAGTATTTT	CASSLVPSTDTQYF
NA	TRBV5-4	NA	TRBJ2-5	TGTGCCAGCAGCACGGCTACAGGGTTGGATGAGCAGTACTTC	CASSTATGLDEQYF
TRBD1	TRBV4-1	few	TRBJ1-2	TGCGCCAGCAGCCACCAAAAGGGGACAGGGTCGGGGTATGGCTACACCTTC	CASSHQKGTGSGYGYTF
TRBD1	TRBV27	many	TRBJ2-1	TGTGCCAGCAGTTTAGACAGGGGATACAATGAGCAGTTCTTC	CASSLDRGYNEQFF
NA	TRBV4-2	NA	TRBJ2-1	TGTGCCAGCAGCCAGGGATCTCGCCAGTTCTTC	CASSQGSRQFF
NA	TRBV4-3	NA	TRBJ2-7	TGCGCCAGCAGCCAAACCTTGGGACTGAATACCTACGAGCAGTACTTC	CASSQTLGLNTYEQYF
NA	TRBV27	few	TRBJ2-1	TGTGCCAGCAGTTTCAGGGGGGACTTATACAATGAGCAGTTCTTC	CASSFRGDLYNEQFF
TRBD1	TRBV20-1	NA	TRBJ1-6	TGCAGTGCCTGGCGACAGGGGCCCCTAGGGTCCCTCCACTTT	CSAWRQGPLGSLHF
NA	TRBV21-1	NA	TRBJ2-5	TGTGCCAGCAGCAAACTAGCGGGAGAGAGAGAAGAGACCCAGTACTTC	CASSKLAGEREETQYF
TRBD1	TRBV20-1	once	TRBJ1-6	TGCAGTGCTAGGGACAGGGTAAATTCACCCCTCCACTTT	CSARDRVNSPLHF
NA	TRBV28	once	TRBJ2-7	TGTGCCAGCACCCAGGGATTCGGCTCCTACGAGCAGTACTTC	CASTQGFGSYEQYF
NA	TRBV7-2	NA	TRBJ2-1	TGTGCCAGCAGCGGATGGGGTGAGCAGTTCTTC	CASSGWGEQFF
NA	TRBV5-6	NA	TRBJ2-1	TGTGCCAGCAGCTTCATACATATACGCTCCTACAATGAGCAGTTCTTC	CASSFIHIRSYNEQFF
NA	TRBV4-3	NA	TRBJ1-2	TGCGCCAGCGGCCAAGATGAAGGGGCAGGCTATGGCTACACCTTC	CASGQDEGAGYGYTF
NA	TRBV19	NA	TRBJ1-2	TGTGCCAGTAGTCCCTGGACGGGAGGCTACACCTTC	CASSPWTGGYTF
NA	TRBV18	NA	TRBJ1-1	TGTGCCAGCTCAGGAACAGGGAGGGGAGCTGAAGCTTTCTTT	CASSGTGRGAEAFF
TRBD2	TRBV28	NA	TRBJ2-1	TGTGCCAGCAGTTTAGCAACTAGCGGGACCAACAATGAGCAGTTCTTC	CASSLATSGTNNEQFF
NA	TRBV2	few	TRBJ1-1	TGTGCCAGCAGTGACCGAGAGGTCACTGAAGCTTTCTTT	CASSDREVTEAFF
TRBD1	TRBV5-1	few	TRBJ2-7	TGCGCCAGCAGCTATGAGACAGGGAATTTCTACGAGCAGTACTTC	CASSYETGNFYEQYF
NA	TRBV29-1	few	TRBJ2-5	TGCAGCGTTGCCGGCAGCGGTCAAGAGACCCAGTACTTC	CSVAGSGQETQYF
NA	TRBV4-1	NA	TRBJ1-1	TGCGCCAGCAGACTCGAGCCAGAAGCAGGGACGAAGGCTTTCTTT	CASRLEPEAGTKAFF
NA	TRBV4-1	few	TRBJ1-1	TGCGCCAGCAGCCCCAGTGGTGCCATGAACACTGAAGCTTTCTTT	CASSPSGAMNTEAFF
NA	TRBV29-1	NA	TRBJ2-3	TGCAGCGTTGATCCGGGGGATTTCCCAGATACGCAGTATTTT	CSVDPGDFPDTQYF
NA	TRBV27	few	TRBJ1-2	TGTGCCAGCAGTTTAGATTCGGCGGGTCTCTATGGCTACACCTTC	CASSLDSAGLYGYTF
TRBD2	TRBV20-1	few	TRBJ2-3	TGCAGTGCTGGGCCCGGCGGGAGGGGCACAGATACGCAGTATTTT	CSAGPGGRGTDTQYF